This TCR beta chain stems from a study of blood T cells in healthy people across ages. Findings of the study overall: The fall in TCR beta diversity per million T cells was roughly linear with age.

To note about this clonotype: The target antigen is unknown.

The CDR3 has 16 amino acids. Germline CDR1 reads MNHEY; CDR2 reads SMNVEV (reference sequence). Trimming left V 0 bases short and J 0 bases short, with 12 bases between. The authors ran a second PCR of 7 to 11 cycles using a sample-barcoded 5' primer and a J-beta primer mix. TCRdb itself ran the 5' RACE reads through MiXCR, one entry per CDR3 protein. The data hold around 1,100,000 distinct CDR3 sequences, with 30% to 40% observed a single time. The TCR sequence derives from a man aged 18 to 29 in good health. Sequenced material: blood. The rearrangement links TRBV27 to TRBJ2-7; D gene unclear. In DNA, the CDR3 is TGTGCCAGCAGTTTATCGCTATCCAGCCTCTCCTACGAGCAGTACTTC. Translating it yields CASSLSLSSLSYEQYF.